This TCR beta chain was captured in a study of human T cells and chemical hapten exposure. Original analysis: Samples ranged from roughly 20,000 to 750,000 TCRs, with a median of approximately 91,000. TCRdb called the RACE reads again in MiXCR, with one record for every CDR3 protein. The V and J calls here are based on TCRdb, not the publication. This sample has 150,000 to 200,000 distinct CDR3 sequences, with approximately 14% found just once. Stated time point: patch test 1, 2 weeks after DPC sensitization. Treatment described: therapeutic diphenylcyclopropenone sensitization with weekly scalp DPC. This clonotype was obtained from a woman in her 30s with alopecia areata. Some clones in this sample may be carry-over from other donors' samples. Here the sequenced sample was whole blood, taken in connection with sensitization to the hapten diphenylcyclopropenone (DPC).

The CDR3 spells CASSFSGTGALEQYF. DNA for the CDR3: TGTGCCAGCAGCTTCTCCGGGACAGGGGCTCTCGAGCAGTACTTC. The chain recombines TRBV5-5 with TRBJ2-7, with 10 nucleotides matching TRBD1. Unmatched junction bases numbered 8, after V lost 2 bases and J lost 6 bases. The CDR3 is 15 residues long. The germline gives CDR1 SGHKS, CDR2 YYEKEE (reference sequence).